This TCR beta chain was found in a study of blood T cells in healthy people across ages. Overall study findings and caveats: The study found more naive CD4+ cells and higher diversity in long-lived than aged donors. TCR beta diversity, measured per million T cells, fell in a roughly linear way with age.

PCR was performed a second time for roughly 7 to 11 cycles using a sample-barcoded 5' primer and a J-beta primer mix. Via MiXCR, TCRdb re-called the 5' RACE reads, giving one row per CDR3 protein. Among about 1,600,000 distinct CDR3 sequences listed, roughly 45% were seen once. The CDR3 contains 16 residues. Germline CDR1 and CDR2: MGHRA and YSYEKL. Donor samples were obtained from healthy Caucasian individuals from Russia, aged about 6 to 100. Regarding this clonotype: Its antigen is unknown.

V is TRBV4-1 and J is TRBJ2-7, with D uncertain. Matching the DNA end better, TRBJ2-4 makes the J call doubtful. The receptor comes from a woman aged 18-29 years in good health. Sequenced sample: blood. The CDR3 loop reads CASSQDGSGRRNIQYF. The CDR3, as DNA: TGCGCCAGCAGCCAAGATGGGTCGGGTAGGAGAAACATTCAGTACTTC.